This T cell receptor beta chain was observed in a study of T-cell memory formation after mild COVID-19. Regarding the study as a whole: Some responding clones appeared in pre-infection memory, suggesting cross-reactive memory joined.

Each CDR3 protein gets one entry after TCRdb re-called the 5' RACE reads with MiXCR. This sample yields about 340,000 distinct CDR3 sequences, of which around 15% are seen a single time; 20% to 25% belongs to the top ten. Concerning this clonotype itself: Its antigen is unknown.

Trimming left V 5 bases short and J 8 bases short, with 15 bases between. Germline V gene lookup returns CDR1 SGHVS and CDR2 FQNEAQ. The CDR3 consists of 13 residues. The clonotype was recovered from a man between 18 and 35 years old who had mild COVID-19 (a few samples of this study predate the infection). Cell type and time point are not known. The chain carries TRBV7-8 and TRBJ1-2; D unclear. The specimen sequenced was PBMCs or a T cell subset sorted from them (not recorded which). CDR3 nucleotides: TGTGCCAGCAGCCCTACTGGGGAAAGGGGCTACACCTTC. It is translated as CASSPTGERGYTF.